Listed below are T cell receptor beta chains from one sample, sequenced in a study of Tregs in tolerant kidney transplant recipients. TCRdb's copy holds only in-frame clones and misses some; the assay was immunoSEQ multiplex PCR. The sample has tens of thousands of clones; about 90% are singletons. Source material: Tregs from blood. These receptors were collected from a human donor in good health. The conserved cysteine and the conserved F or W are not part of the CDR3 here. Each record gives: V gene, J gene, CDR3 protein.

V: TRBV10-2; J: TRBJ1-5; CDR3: ASRDTFWQPQH
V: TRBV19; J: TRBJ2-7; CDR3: ASSIDSRGEYEQY
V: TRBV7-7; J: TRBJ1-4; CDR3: ASSLEVSSEKLF
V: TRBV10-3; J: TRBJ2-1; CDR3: AISTRTSGGEQF
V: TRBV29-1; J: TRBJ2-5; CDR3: SVELTATRQY
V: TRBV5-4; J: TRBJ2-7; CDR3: ASSSGGSYEQY
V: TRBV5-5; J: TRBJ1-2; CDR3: ASSLFGRSYGYT
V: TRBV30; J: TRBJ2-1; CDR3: AWSRGDWRSQWDEQF
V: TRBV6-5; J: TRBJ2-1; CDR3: ATAGKGARNEQF
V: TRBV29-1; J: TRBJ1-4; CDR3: SVEDLRGEEKLF
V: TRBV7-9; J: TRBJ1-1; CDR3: ASSLVVGLGNTEAF
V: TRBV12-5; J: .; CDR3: ASGLLGGDRVTYEQY
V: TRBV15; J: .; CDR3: ATSRGGSGRNEQY